The 17 T cell receptor beta chains below all came from one sample that was sequenced in a study of T cell responses to AZD1222 COVID-19 vaccine. Profiling relied on immunoSEQ multiplex PCR, and the TCRdb table lists in-frame clones only, not all of them. The sample consists of some 130,000 clones, 86% of them appearing once. This sample comprised peripheral blood, obtained on day 0 of AZD1222 vaccination. These receptors were obtained from an adult in good health.

The J gene is TRBJ1-2, the V gene TRBV9, with unresolved D. With 4 bases removed from V and 7 bases from J, the gap between germline ends came to 11 bases. Germline V gene data show CDR1 as SGDLS and CDR2 as YYNGEE. This CDR3 has 12 amino acids. CDR3 region: CASSTRSGGYTF. Here the CDR3 DNA reads TGTGCCAGCAGCACTAGAAGCGGTGGCTACACCTTC.

The genes are TRBV11-2 and TRBJ2-7, with a weak D call TRBD1 (7 bases). The germline CDR1 and CDR2 sequences are SGHAT and FQNNGV. Trimming took off 5 bases at V and 5 bases at J, with 19 bases between the two ends. CDR3 length: 15 amino acids. The CDR3 protein is CASSPQGGRNHEQYF. In nucleotides, the CDR3 is TGTGCCAGCAGCCCCCAGGGGGGACGGAACCACGAGCAGTACTTC.

The rearrangement links TRBV2 to TRBJ1-5; no firm D call. Trimming removed 5 bases at V and 3 bases at J, with 14 bases between. The CDR3 runs to 15 residues. Per germline, CDR1 SNHLY and CDR2 FYNNEI. The CDR3 here is CASSQDGQTNQPQHF. In DNA form, the CDR3 reads TGTGCCAGCAGTCAGGACGGTCAGACCAATCAGCCCCAGCATTTT.

The V call is TRBV2, the J call TRBJ1-3; D is unclear. V shed 6 bases and J shed 0 bases, with 6 bases lying between them. The germline V gene has CDR1 SNHLY and CDR2 FYNNEI. The CDR3 length is 13 residues. CDR3 protein: CASSYSSGNTIYF. As DNA, the CDR3 is TGTGCCAGCAGCTACAGCTCTGGAAACACCATATATTTT.

V gene TRBV2 combines with J gene TRBJ1-6; no clear D. CDR1 is SNHLY and CDR2 is FYNNEI in the germline V gene. Trimming left V 6 bases short and J 14 bases short, with 17 bases between. The CDR3 covers 13 residues. CDR3 sequence (DNA): TGTGCCAGCAGCCCGGACCCCCTGGTAGCCCTCCACTTT. As protein: CASSPDPLVALHF.

V and J are TRBV6-6 and TRBJ1-1; D is unclear. The germline gives CDR1 MNHNY, CDR2 SVGAGI (reference sequence). V was trimmed by 0 bases and J by 4 bases, leaving 12 bases between them. The CDR3 extends over 15 amino acids. The CDR3 coding sequence is TGTGCCAGCAGTTACTCGGGCCAGGTGGGCACTGAAGCTTTCTTT. As protein: CASSYSGQVGTEAFF.

The table lists this clone with a few counts. The rearrangement links TRBV7-2 to TRBJ1-2, with D perhaps matching TRBD1 (6 bases). V shed 3 bases and J shed 0 bases, with 8 bases lying between them. The CDR3 length is 14 residues. CDR1 is SGHTA and CDR2 is FQGNSA in the germline V gene. CDR3 bases: TGTGCCAGCAGCTTCCGGGACACTAACTATGGCTACACCTTC. Translated, it gives CASSFRDTNYGYTF.

This chain joins TRBV9 and TRBJ1-6, with 7 bases aligning to TRBD1. Trimming took 4 bases from V and 5 from J; bases not matched to a gene: 6. The CDR3 runs 15 residues. Germline CDR1 reads SGDLS; CDR2 reads YYNGEE. The CDR3 DNA is TGTGCCAGCAGCCGTACCGGGACAGATAATTCACCCCTCCACTTT. Translating gives CASSRTGTDNSPLHF.

This clone was seen only once. The chain combines TRBV2 with TRBJ2-7; the D gene is possibly TRBD2 (6 bases). Trimming removed 3 bases from V and 3 bases from J, with 12 bases in between. CDR1 SNHLY and CDR2 FYNNEI come from the germline V gene. CDR3 length: 14 residues. The CDR3 coding sequence is TGTGCCAGCAGTGATCTAGCGACATACTACGAGCAGTACTTC. It yields the protein CASSDLATYYEQYF.

The gene calls are TRBV28 and TRBJ2-5, with 8 bases matching TRBD1. The CDR3 sequence is 14 residues long. Germline CDR1 is MDHEN and CDR2 is SYDVKM. With V trimmed by 10 bases and J by 2 bases, 9 bases remained unmatched. For the CDR3, the DNA is TGTGCCAAGTCGGACAGGGCCGAACAAGAGACCCAGTACTTC. It translates to CAKSDRAEQETQYF. The complete variable domain, with remaining parts taken from reference TRBV28 and TRBJ2-5, reads DVKVTQSSRYLVKRTGEKVFLECVQDMDHENMFWYRQDPGLGLRLIYFSYDVKMKEKGDIPEGYSVSREKKERFSLILESASTNQTSMYLCAKSDRAEQETQYFGPGTRLLVL.

CDR3 in DNA: TGTGCCAGCAGCTTAGGTCTGAGCTCCTATAATTCACCCCTCCACTTT. Translation gives CASSLGLSSYNSPLHF. The chain uses TRBV7-2 and TRBJ1-6; D is uncertain. There are 16 residues in the CDR3. V lost 1 base and J 0 bases, leaving 7 bases between the germline ends. The V gene's germline CDR1 is SGHTA and CDR2 FQGNSA. Looking up the rest from reference TRBV7-2 and TRBJ1-6 gives the full variable domain: GAGVSQSPSNKVTEKGKDVELRCDPISGHTALYWYRQSLGQGLEFLIYFQGNSAPDKSGLPSDRFSAERTGGSVSTLTIQRTQQEDSAVYLCASSLGLSSYNSPLHFGNGTRLTVT.

The rearrangement uses TRBV6-5 and TRBJ1-2; TRBD1 aligns across 7 bases. The germline CDR1 and CDR2 sequences are MNHEY and SVGAGI. This CDR3 has 14 amino acids. Trimming removed 2 bases from V and 8 bases from J; junction bases left unmatched: 8. This CDR3 reads CASSYQGGNIGYTF. In nucleotides, the CDR3 is TGTGCCAGCAGTTACCAGGGGGGTAATATCGGCTACACCTTC.

This sequence joins TRBV9 and TRBJ1-5; D is undetermined. Germline CDR1 reads SGDLS; CDR2 reads YYNGEE. This CDR3 contains 15 residues. Trimming removed 0 bases from V and 4 bases from J, with 11 bases in between. The CDR3, as DNA: TGTGCCAGCAGCGTAGGTGGTGGGGTTAATCAGCCCCAGCATTTT. It codes for CASSVGGGVNQPQHF. Variable domain in full (rest from reference TRBV9 and TRBJ1-5): DSGVTQTPKHLITATGQRVTLRCSPRSGDLSVYWYQQSLDQGLQFLIQYYNGEERAKGNILERFSAQQFPDLHSELNLSSLELGDSALYFCASSVGGGVNQPQHFGDGTRLSIL.

V and J are TRBV2 and TRBJ1-2, with 8 bases matching TRBD1. CDR1 and CDR2 (germline): SNHLY, FYNNEI. With 3 bases clipped from V and 8 bases from J, the junction kept 5 bases outside the gene matches. The CDR3 has 13 amino acids. The CDR3 loop is CASSEDREVGYTF. CDR3 nucleotides: TGTGCCAGCAGTGAGGACAGGGAGGTCGGCTACACCTTC.

CDR3 sequence (DNA): TGTGCCAGCAGCGATCTGGGGGGCGAGCAGTACTTC. It translates to CASSDLGGEQYF. The J gene is TRBJ2-7, the V gene TRBV5-6; TRBD2 might be the D (6 bases). Trimming pared 4 bases from V and 6 bases from J, leaving 11 bases between. Germline V gives CDR1 SGHDT, CDR2 YYEEEE. CDR3 size: 12 residues.

V and J are TRBV7-9 and TRBJ1-5, with 8 nucleotides matching TRBD1. Losses at the gene ends were 5 bases for V and 5 bases for J; bases not matched to a gene: 2. The CDR3 covers 13 residues. The germline gives CDR1 SEHNR, CDR2 FQNEAQ (reference sequence). CDR3 nucleotides: TGTGCCAGCAGCCCGACAGGGGATCAGCCCCAGCATTTT. Protein sequence: CASSPTGDQPQHF.

The chain recombines TRBV30 with TRBJ2-7; D might be TRBD1 or TRBD2, each matching 5 bases. V lost 1 base, J lost 6 bases, and 13 bases lay in between. The CDR3 has 13 residues. Per the germline V gene, CDR1 is GTSNPN and CDR2 is SVGIG (reference sequence). The CDR3 DNA sequence: TGTGCCTGGAGTGGGGGGATCTCCGGCGAGCAGTACTTC. This codes for CAWSGGISGEQYF.